A single count supports the clone carrying this TCR beta chain. From germline, CDR1 is LGHNA and CDR2 YNFKEQ. The CDR3 runs 17 residues. V trimming: 0 bases; J trimming: 3 bases; junction bases outside the gene matches: 10. The data are from a study of shared clonotypes between healthy human individuals. The assay was immunoSEQ multiplex PCR, and TCRdb's table has in-frame clones only and misses some. The repertoire has roughly 2.2 million clones, about 92% of them found once; the top ten carry 0.39%. CD4+ cell separation produced CD45RA+ naive and CD45RA-negative memory subsets. The genes are TRBV4-2 and TRBJ2-7; 8 bases match TRBD1. The sample comprised naive CD4+ T cells from PBMCs. The subset here: CD45RA+ positively selected. The receptor's source is a man younger than 30 in good health. Some clones in this sample may be carry-over from other donors' samples. The CDR3 nucleotides are TGTGCCAGCAGCCAAGATATGGGGACAGGCGACCGCTACGAGCAGTACTTC. Protein sequence: CASSQDMGTGDRYEQYF.